The entry below describes one T cell receptor beta chain. Its antigen is currently unknown. The sample's time point: week 5, during vaccination. Alongside topical imiquimod, each dose of vaccine comprised 300 ug of mutant IDH1 20-mer peptide. The study enrolled donors with new WHO grade 3 or 4 IDH1-mutant, ATRX-lost astrocytomas. The germline V and J ends were trimmed by 0 bases and 0 bases, with 13 bases remaining between them. The CDR3 totals 17 residues. Germline CDR1 and CDR2: SGDLS and YYNGEE. The sample comes from a study of a mutant IDH1 vaccine in newly diagnosed glioma. Whole-study context: Pretreatment consisted of radiotherapy, temozolomide, or both, with most receiving both.

Sequencing was performed with immunoSEQ multiplex PCR; in TCRdb, only in-frame clones are kept and a portion is missing. The sample contains over 50,000 clones, around 90% of which appear only once. This sequence originates from a woman aged 40 to 50 with glioma. The material sequenced was PBMCs, taken from a glioma patient whose treatment included an IDH1 peptide vaccine. The chain carries TRBV9 and TRBJ1-3; D is uncertain. The CDR3 protein is CASSVDPGTVSGNTIYF. DNA of the CDR3: TGTGCCAGCAGCGTAGACCCGGGAACAGTCTCTGGAAACACCATATATTTT.